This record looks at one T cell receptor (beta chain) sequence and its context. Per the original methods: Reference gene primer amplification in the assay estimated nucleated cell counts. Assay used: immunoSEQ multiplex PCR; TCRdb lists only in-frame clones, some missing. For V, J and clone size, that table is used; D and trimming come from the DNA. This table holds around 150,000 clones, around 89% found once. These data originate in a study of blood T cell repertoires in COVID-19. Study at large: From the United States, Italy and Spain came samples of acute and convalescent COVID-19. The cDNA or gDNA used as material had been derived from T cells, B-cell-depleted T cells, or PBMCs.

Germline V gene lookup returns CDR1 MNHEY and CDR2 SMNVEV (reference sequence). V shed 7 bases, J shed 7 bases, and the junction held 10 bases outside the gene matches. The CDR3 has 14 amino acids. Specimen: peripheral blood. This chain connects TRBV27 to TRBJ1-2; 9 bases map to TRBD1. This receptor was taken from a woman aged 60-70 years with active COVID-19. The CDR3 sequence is CASTPTGGAGGYTF. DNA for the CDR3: TGTGCCAGCACACCTACAGGGGGCGCGGGTGGCTACACCTTC.